Presented here are 7 T cell receptor beta chains from one specimen sequenced in a study of blood T cell repertoires in COVID-19 (dated by TCRdb to the early 2020s). The library was obtained by the immunoSEQ multiplex PCR assay. TCRdb carries this immuneACCESS record with in-frame sequences only. Its versions omit some clonotypes, under half of them owing to an unresolved V gene in the studies checked, with the rest unexplained. In this sample the table shows 250,000 or so clones, about 87% of which occur a single time. Over 2.5% of the sample is held by the ten biggest clonotypes. The sample taken for sequencing was PBMCs or T cells enriched from blood (not recorded which). These receptors were obtained from a woman aged 40 to 55 who had been exposed to COVID-19.

This chain connects TRBV4-1 to TRBJ1-1; TRBD1 might be the D (5 bases). Germline lookup yields CDR1 MGHRA and CDR2 YSYEKL. CDR3 length: 16 residues. Trimming took off 4 bases at V and 1 base at J, with 16 bases between the two ends. CDR3 bases: TGCGCCAGCAGCCGGGGGGTTGTGGAGTGGAACACTGAAGCTTTCTTT. Its translation is CASSRGVVEWNTEAFF.

This clone has a handful of counts. The chain couples TRBV19 to TRBJ1-3; weak D call: TRBD1 (5 bases). Germline loops: CDR1 LNHDA, CDR2 SQIVND (reference sequence). The CDR3 length is 14 residues. V lost 7 bases, J lost 2 bases, and 12 bases lay in between. Here the CDR3 reads CASTPRTTGNTIYF. CDR3 sequence (DNA): TGTGCCAGTACCCCCCGGACAACTGGAAACACCATATATTTT.

This clone was recorded a few times. At one boundary the junction diverges from the germline segment, which might be a read error. The chain recombines TRBV5-1 with TRBJ1-2; D gene ambiguous. CDR1 is SGHRS and CDR2 is YFSETQ in the germline V gene. This CDR3 region has 14 residues. The CDR3 region is CASSLETASYGYTF. For the CDR3, the DNA is TGTGCCAGCAGCTTGGAAACAGCTTCCTATGGCTACACCTTC.

The V and J genes are TRBV6-2 or TRBV6-3 and TRBJ2-7; unclear D gene. Germline values: CDR1 MNHEY, CDR2 SVGEGT. V was cut by 6 bases and J by 2 bases, with 11 bases left in between. This CDR3 has 13 amino acids. This chain's CDR3 is CASSPAAAYEQYF. Here the CDR3 DNA reads TGTGCCAGCAGCCCGGCGGCAGCCTACGAGCAGTACTTC.

In its sample, this clone was seen once. At one end the junction does not follow the germline gene, possibly because of a read error. This chain links TRBV7-7 with TRBJ2-1, with 9 bases fitting TRBD2. This CDR3 is 15 amino acids long. Germline V gene data show CDR1 as SSHAT and CDR2 as FNYEAQ (reference sequence). DNA for the CDR3: TGTGCTAGCAGCTTAGCGGGAGTAGGAAGGAATGAGCAGTTCTTC. This translates into CASSLAGVGRNEQFF.

V and J are TRBV6-5 and TRBJ1-5; D is unclear. The CDR3 totals 11 residues. V lost 8 bases, J lost 0 bases, and 2 bases lay in between. The germline V gene encodes CDR1 MNHEY and CDR2 SVGAGI. CDR3 loop: CASHSNQPQHF. Written as DNA, the CDR3 is TGTGCCAGCCATAGCAATCAGCCCCAGCATTTT.

Only one count was recorded for this clone. The chain combines TRBV3-1 (or the pseudogene TRBV3-2) with TRBJ2-7; 8 bases match TRBD1. The CDR3 has 16 residues. Germline V CDR1 and CDR2: LGHDT, YNNKEL (reference sequence). With 4 bases clipped from V and 1 base from J, the junction kept 9 bases outside the gene matches. The CDR3 nucleotides read TGTGCCAGCAGCCCCTACCGGACAGGGAGGTCCTACGAGCAGTACTTC. It specifies CASSPYRTGRSYEQYF.